This T cell receptor beta chain was sequenced in a study of CD8 T cells in ankylosing spondylitis. TCRdb analysed the 5' RACE reads with MiXCR anew, one entry per CDR3 protein. The sample has around 250,000 distinct CDR3 sequences, about a sixth seen once. General study points: Characteristic, it appeared, of ankylosing spondylitis blood was a TCR beta motif of eight or nine highly homologous variants.

This CDR3 region has 13 residues. Germline CDR1 SGDLS, CDR2 YYNGEE. With 0 bases removed from V and 5 bases from J, the gap between germline ends came to 8 bases. This clonotype is a singleton in its sample. Its specificity is unknown. The clonotype originates from a male donor with ankylosing spondylitis or in good health (not recorded which). The sample comprised blood, either unsorted or a sorted T cell fraction (not recorded which). The chain joins TRBV9 to TRBJ2-5; perhaps TRBD2 as D (6 bases). The CDR3 DNA follows: TGTGCCAGCAGCGTAGGGGGGGTGGAGACCCAGTACTTC. Amino acids: CASSVGGVETQYF.